Presented here are 24 T cell receptor beta chains from one specimen sequenced in a study of T cell repertoires in cytomegalovirus infection. TCRdb re-called the reads through MiXCR, storing one row per CDR3 protein. The sample consists of roughly 630,000 distinct CDR3 sequences, 20% to 30% of them appearing once. The specimen was CD8+ T cells from PBMCs. The receptor source for this set is a human donor in good health (CMV status not recorded). Some clones in this sample may be carry-over from other donors' samples.

This clonotype appeared a few times. CDR3 DNA sequence: TGTGCCAGCAGCCAAGGGGCAGGGGGCACTGAAGCTTTCTTT. Translated, it gives CASSQGAGGTEAFF. J is TRBJ1-1 and V is TRBV14; 7 bases agree with TRBD1. The CDR3 has 14 residues. Trimming removed 1 base from V and 4 bases from J; junction bases left unmatched: 3. Germline CDR1 SGHDN, CDR2 FVKESK.

This clonotype was seen a handful of times. The rearrangement uses TRBV20-1 and TRBJ2-1; 14 bases match TRBD2. The CDR3 loop spans 19 amino acids. Germline V CDR1 and CDR2: DFQATT, SNEGSKA (reference sequence). V shed 0 bases, J shed 3 bases, and the junction held 10 bases outside the gene matches. This CDR3 is CSARDTVRLAGGNYNEQFF. For the CDR3, the DNA is TGCAGTGCTAGAGATACGGTGCGACTAGCGGGGGGGAACTACAATGAGCAGTTCTTC.

Of note for this clonotype: Since a much larger clone is just one base distant, this may be a read error. The chain joins TRBV7-6 to TRBJ2-1; D unresolved. CDR1 SGHVS and CDR2 FNYEAQ come from the germline V gene. CDR3 length: 11 amino acids. Deletions cut 5 bases from V and 10 bases from J, with 9 bases between. DNA of the CDR3: TGTGCCAGCAGCGACGGACGGGAGCAGTTCTTC. Translated: CASSDGREQFF.

The chain joins TRBV29-1 to TRBJ1-1; unclear D gene. Trimming took 7 bases from V and 3 from J, leaving 18 bases between them. The CDR3 spans 14 residues. Germline V gives CDR1 SQVTM, CDR2 ANQGSEA. The CDR3 coding sequence is TGCAGCGCCCGACGGCTTGGCCTGGACACTGAAGCTTTCTTT. This translates into CSARRLGLDTEAFF.

In this sample, this clonotype turned up many times. The CDR3 nucleotides read TGTGCCAGCAGCTTTTTCCCGGGACCCCCAGCCGGGGAGCTGTTTTTT. The encoded protein is CASSFFPGPPAGELFF. The chain links TRBV7-8 to TRBJ2-2, with D perhaps TRBD1 or TRBD2 (5 bases each). V was pared by 3 bases and J by 6 bases, with 17 bases between. The germline gives CDR1 SGHVS, CDR2 FQNEAQ. The CDR3 totals 16 residues. Full variable domain (rest looked up from reference TRBV7-8 and TRBJ2-2): GAGVSQSPRYKVAKRGQDVALRCDPISGHVSLFWYQQALGQGPEFLTYFQNEAQLDKSGLPSDRFFAERPEGSVSTLKIQRTQQEDSAVYLCASSFFPGPPAGELFFGEGSRLTVL.

This clonotype was seen at least ten times. The chain is built from TRBV11-2 and TRBJ2-1; 12 nucleotides align to TRBD2. Germline V gene sequence: CDR1 SGHAT, CDR2 FQNNGV. There are 15 residues in the CDR3. Unmatched junction bases numbered 7, after V lost 4 bases and J lost 9 bases. The CDR3 DNA is TGTGCCAGCAGCTCGGACGGACTAGCGGGGCTTGAGCAGTTCTTC. This codes for CASSSDGLAGLEQFF.

The chain has TRBV6-5 and TRBJ2-7, with 8 bases fitting TRBD1. With 6 bases clipped from V and 3 bases from J, the junction kept 7 bases outside the gene matches. The CDR3 covers 14 residues. Germline V lookup: CDR1 MNHEY, CDR2 SVGAGI. For the CDR3, the DNA is TGTGCCAGCAGCCGGGACAGGAAGGACTACGAGCAGTACTTC. It codes for CASSRDRKDYEQYF.

The CDR3 reads CASSLVVGKYQETQYF. The CDR3 DNA reads as TGTGCCAGCAGCTTAGTAGTCGGAAAGTACCAAGAGACCCAGTACTTC. The V gene is TRBV7-4, the J gene TRBJ2-5; D uncertain. Germline V gives CDR1 SGHVT, CDR2 SQSDAQ. Between the trimmed V and J ends, which lost 1 base and 0 bases, there was a span of 12 bases. The CDR3 loop spans 16 amino acids.

For this clonotype: A much larger clone is a single base away; this may be a read error. This chain uses TRBV5-1 with TRBJ1-1; possible D gene TRBD1, 5 bases. Germline assignment: CDR1 SGHRS and CDR2 YFSETQ. V shed 4 bases and J shed 2 bases, with 12 bases lying between them. The CDR3 has 14 residues. This CDR3 is CASSLGDPNTEAFF. The DNA for the CDR3 is TGCGCCAGCAGCCTCGGGGACCCCAACACTGAAGCTTTCTTT.

This clonotype was counted ten times or more. This chain links TRBV11-2 with TRBJ2-3; D is ambiguous. This CDR3 is built from 19 residues. Germline CDR1 SGHAT, CDR2 FQNNGV. Trimming cost V 5 bases and J 2 bases, with 26 bases left between them. CDR3 loop: CASSKGWDSVLSDTDTQYF. The CDR3 DNA follows: TGTGCCAGCAGCAAAGGCTGGGATTCTGTCCTAAGCGACACAGATACGCAGTATTTT.

Turning to this clonotype: A much bigger clone sits one base away, suggesting this may be a read error. J is TRBJ2-2 and V is TRBV7-8; perhaps TRBD2 as D (5 bases). Germline CDR1 SGHVS, CDR2 FQNEAQ. There are 15 residues in the CDR3. DNA of the CDR3: TGTGCCAGCAGCTTAGGGGAGTCGGGCACCGTGGAGCTGTTTTTT. It specifies CASSLGESGTVELFF.

The V and J genes are TRBV7-9 and TRBJ2-1, with 8 bases matching TRBD1. CDR1 is SEHNR, CDR2 FQNEAQ, per germline (reference sequence). The CDR3 contains 17 residues. V gave up 3 bases and J gave up 5 bases; unmatched junction bases: 12. As DNA, the CDR3 is TGTGCCAGCAGCTTCCGGACAGGGCGGGGTATGCACAATGAGCAGTTCTTC. The encoded protein is CASSFRTGRGMHNEQFF.

This clonotype has just a few counts. This rearrangement joins TRBV5-5 to TRBJ2-1; tentative D call: TRBD1 (6 bases). The V gene lost 2 bases and the J gene lost 16 bases, with 13 bases spanning the gap. Germline-derived CDR1 and CDR2 are SGHKS and YYEKEE (reference sequence). The CDR3 sequence is 11 residues long. The chain's CDR3 is CASSLPGQKFF. The CDR3 DNA sequence: TGTGCCAGCAGCTTACCGGGACAAAAATTCTTC.

Note on this clonotype: A read error may be the cause here, since a much bigger clone is one base away. The chain combines TRBV2 with TRBJ1-1; D is ambiguous. V lost 7 bases to trimming and J lost 8 bases, with 17 bases between them. The CDR3 is 13 residues long. CDR1 SNHLY and CDR2 FYNNEI come from the germline V gene. The chain's CDR3 is CASNHNPATEAFF. CDR3 coding DNA: TGTGCCAGCAATCACAACCCGGCCACGGAAGCTTTCTTT.

This clonotype was observed a single time. The V gene is TRBV5-6, the J gene TRBJ2-2; D is perhaps TRBD1 (6 bases). V lost 5 bases, J lost 5 bases, and 10 bases lay in between. The CDR3 runs to 13 residues. CDR1 and CDR2 from the germline V gene are SGHDT and YYEEEE. CDR3 region: CASRWTETGELFF. In DNA, the CDR3 is TGTGCCAGCAGATGGACAGAGACCGGGGAGCTGTTTTTT.

V and J are TRBV6-1 and TRBJ2-3; 9 bases align to TRBD2. The CDR3 spans 15 residues. CDR1 MNHNS and CDR2 SASEGT come from the germline V gene. J gave up 0 bases and V 6 bases, and 4 bases lay outside the gene matches. The CDR3 DNA reads as TGTGCCAGCAGCACTAGCGGGTGGAGCACAGATACGCAGTATTTT. It specifies CASSTSGWSTDTQYF.

Ten or more counts support this clonotype. The rearrangement links TRBV7-9 to TRBJ2-7; D is unresolved. CDR3 length: 14 residues. Germline V CDR1 and CDR2: SEHNR, FQNEAQ (reference sequence). The germline V and J ends were trimmed by 0 bases and 2 bases, with 8 bases remaining between them. CDR3 loop: CASSLANRAYEQYV. The CDR3 DNA is TGTGCCAGCAGCTTAGCCAACCGGGCCTACGAGCAGTACGTC.

This clonotype has just a few counts. V gene TRBV12-3 or TRBV12-4 combines with J gene TRBJ2-4; D not resolved. The CDR3 runs 12 residues. V was trimmed by 3 bases and J by 3 bases, leaving 3 bases between them. The CDR3 is CASSFDKNIQYF. The CDR3 DNA reads TGTGCCAGCAGTTTCGACAAAAACATTCAGTACTTC.

This clonotype was counted only a few times. V is TRBV7-9 and J is TRBJ1-1; 8 positions match TRBD1. V was clipped by 5 bases and J by 4 bases; unmatched bases: 12. CDR3 length: 16 amino acids. The germline V gene encodes CDR1 SEHNR and CDR2 FQNEAQ (reference sequence). The CDR3 protein is CASSPPPDREVTEAFF. CDR3 bases: TGTGCCAGCAGCCCCCCCCCGGACAGGGAGGTCACTGAAGCTTTCTTT. The entire variable domain, with the rest obtained from reference TRBV7-9 and TRBJ1-1, is as follows: DTGVSQNPRHKITKRGQNVTFRCDPISEHNRLYWYRQTLGQGPEFLTYFQNEAQLEKSRLLSDRFSAERPKGSFSTLEIQRTEQGDSAMYLCASSPPPDREVTEAFFGQGTRLTVV.

Ten or more counts support this clonotype. The chain's CDR3 is CASSLGDLGFEQFF. The CDR3 DNA reads as TGTGCCAGCAGCTTAGGGGACTTGGGTTTTGAGCAGTTCTTC. J is TRBJ2-1 and V is TRBV7-2, with D tentatively TRBD2 (6 bases). This CDR3 spans 14 amino acids. Germline CDR1 reads SGHTA; CDR2 reads FQGNSA. Trimming shortened V by 1 base and J by 9 bases, and 13 bases separated the two germline ends.

This sequence joins TRBV10-3 and TRBJ2-1, with D perhaps TRBD2 (5 bases). Germline values: CDR1 ENHRY, CDR2 SYGVKD. The ends were cut back, 4 bases at V and 9 bases at J, with 10 bases in the middle. The CDR3 loop spans 12 amino acids. The DNA for the CDR3 is TGTGCCATCAGTGGGACGGGGATTGAGCAGTTCTTC. This codes for CAISGTGIEQFF.

The chain recombines TRBV6-8 with TRBJ1-2, with 9 positions matching TRBD1. The germline V gene has CDR1 MNHGY and CDR2 SAAAGT. The CDR3 loop spans 16 amino acids. V shed 7 bases, J shed 5 bases, and the junction held 14 bases outside the gene matches. The CDR3 here is CASTSRRQGDSYGYTF. The CDR3 nucleotides read TGTGCCAGCACCTCACGACGACAGGGGGATTCTTATGGCTACACCTTC.

V and J are TRBV2 and TRBJ2-7; 7 nucleotides align to TRBD1. V shed 7 bases and J 12 bases; nucleotides not matched to a gene: 9. This CDR3 contains 11 residues. Germline V gene data show CDR1 as SNHLY and CDR2 as FYNNEI. The CDR3 is CASINRDSGYV. In DNA, the CDR3 is TGTGCCAGCATTAACCGGGACAGCGGGTACGTC.

This chain uses TRBV5-6 with TRBJ2-1, with D perhaps being TRBD1 or TRBD2 (6 bases each). The CDR3 spans 17 residues. The germline V gene encodes CDR1 SGHDT and CDR2 YYEEEE. V was pared by 2 bases and J by 7 bases, with 22 bases between. This chain's CDR3 is CASSLMVALLGGNEQFF. The CDR3 nucleotides read TGTGCCAGCAGCTTAATGGTCGCACTGCTAGGGGGGAATGAGCAGTTCTTC.